These 17 T cell receptor beta chains were sequenced from one sample in a study of T cell responses to AZD1222 COVID-19 vaccine. Method: immunoSEQ multiplex PCR; TCRdb's copy keeps in-frame clones and lacks some. In the table there are 150,000 to 200,000 clones, around nine tenths of which are singletons. Sequenced here: peripheral blood, sampled on day 0 of AZD1222 vaccination. These receptors all stem from an adult in good health.

The genes are TRBV29-1 and TRBJ2-3; 12 bases are shared with TRBD1. Germline V gene data show CDR1 as SQVTM and CDR2 as ANQGSEA. V was clipped by 6 bases and J by 4 bases; unmatched bases: 5. The CDR3 totals 14 residues. Here the CDR3 DNA reads TGCAGCGTGGGACAGGGGGCGGGCGCAGATACGCAGTATTTT. Its translation: CSVGQGAGADTQYF.

This chain links TRBV19 with TRBJ1-2; perhaps TRBD1 as D (6 bases). Germline V lookup: CDR1 LNHDA, CDR2 SQIVND (reference sequence). There are 14 residues in the CDR3. The V gene lost 4 bases and the J gene lost 0 bases, with 9 bases spanning the gap. The CDR3 bases are TGTGCCAGTAGTACCCGACAGGCTAACTATGGCTACACCTTC. It codes for CASSTRQANYGYTF.

J is TRBJ2-2 and V is TRBV5-1; tentatively, D is TRBD1 (5 bases). This CDR3 is built from 15 residues. The V gene's germline CDR1 is SGHRS and CDR2 YFSETQ. V lost 4 bases to trimming and J lost 0 bases, with 10 bases between them. For the CDR3, the DNA is TGCGCCAGCAGCCCCTCGACAGCGAACACCGGGGAGCTGTTTTTT. Translation gives CASSPSTANTGELFF.

The CDR3 spells CASEPGGPHETQYF. The CDR3 DNA is TGTGCCAGCGAACCGGGGGGGCCCCATGAGACCCAGTACTTC. The genes are TRBV28 and TRBJ2-5; 8 positions match TRBD2. Germline V gene sequence: CDR1 MDHEN, CDR2 SYDVKM. V dropped 8 bases and J dropped 5; count of bases not matched to a gene: 10. This CDR3 spans 14 amino acids.

The V call is TRBV11-2, the J call TRBJ1-4; 11 bases agree with TRBD1. The V and J ends lost 5 bases and 10 bases, in that order; junction bases with no gene match: 6. The CDR3 has 14 residues. Germline V lookup: CDR1 SGHAT, CDR2 FQNNGV. CDR3 coding DNA: TGTGCCAGCAGCCCCGGACAGGGGGCAGGAAAACTGTTTTTT. It is translated as CASSPGQGAGKLFF.

The V and J genes are TRBV3-1 (or the pseudogene TRBV3-2) and TRBJ1-2, with a weak D call TRBD1 (6 bases). From germline, CDR1 is LGHDT and CDR2 YNNKEL (reference sequence). CDR3 length: 11 residues. The ends were cut back, 2 bases at V and 10 bases at J, with 8 bases in the middle. The CDR3 reads CASSQPGVYTF. In nucleotides, the CDR3 is TGTGCCAGCAGCCAACCAGGGGTCTACACCTTC.

The rearrangement links TRBV6-2 or TRBV6-3 to TRBJ2-4; D is perhaps TRBD1 (5 bases). The V end lost 2 bases, the J end lost 5 bases, and 16 bases lay between the germline ends. CDR3 length equals 16 residues. The germline gives CDR1 MNHEY, CDR2 SVGEGT. The DNA of the CDR3 is TGTGCCAGCAGTTACGAGGCGTCAGGGCGAGAAAACATTCAGTACTTC. Protein: CASSYEASGRENIQYF.

V usage is TRBV9 and J usage is TRBJ2-7; D might be TRBD1 (6 bases). The germline V and J ends were trimmed by 0 bases and 0 bases, with 7 bases remaining between them. The CDR3 loop spans 14 amino acids. From germline, CDR1 is SGDLS and CDR2 YYNGEE. The CDR3 loop reads CASSVEGHSYEQYF. Here the CDR3 DNA reads TGTGCCAGCAGCGTAGAGGGACACTCCTACGAGCAGTACTTC.

The chain couples TRBV30 to TRBJ2-5; 8 bases match TRBD2. The junction had 10 bases not matched to a gene; V was cut back by 8 bases and J by 8 bases. The CDR3 is 12 residues long. Germline V gene sequence: CDR1 GTSNPN, CDR2 SVGIG (reference sequence). The CDR3 region is CAGSGGALTQYF. The CDR3 DNA sequence: TGTGCCGGCAGCGGGGGCGCGCTTACCCAGTACTTC.

The chain carries TRBV7-2 and TRBJ2-7; 11 positions match TRBD1. The CDR3 is made up of 15 amino acids. Germline loops: CDR1 SGHTA, CDR2 FQGNSA. J gave up 3 bases and V 6 bases, and 7 bases lay outside the gene matches. In nucleotides, the CDR3 is TGTGCCAGCAGTCGGACAGGGGGCGTAAACTACGAGCAGTACTTC. Its translation: CASSRTGGVNYEQYF.

This clone was picked up one time. The chain carries TRBV28 and TRBJ2-2, with 10 bases aligning to TRBD2. Per germline, CDR1 MDHEN and CDR2 SYDVKM. Trimming removed 6 bases from V and 4 bases from J; junction bases left unmatched: 5. The CDR3 consists of 15 residues. The CDR3 DNA sequence: TGTGCCAGCAGCTACCCTAGCGGGGGCACCGGGGAGCTGTTTTTT. Translation gives CASSYPSGGTGELFF.

This chain links TRBV3-1 (or the pseudogene TRBV3-2) with TRBJ1-1, with D tentatively TRBD1 (5 bases). This CDR3 region has 16 residues. Germline CDR1 reads LGHDT; CDR2 reads YNNKEL (reference sequence). The V end lost 4 bases, the J end lost 1 base, and 16 bases lay between the germline ends. The CDR3 is CASSLSAGGANTEAFF. In nucleotides, the CDR3 is TGTGCCAGCAGCCTATCCGCCGGGGGAGCGAACACTGAAGCTTTCTTT.

This clone occurred once. This rearrangement joins TRBV6-5 to TRBJ1-1; the D is unclear. Germline V gives CDR1 MNHEY, CDR2 SVGAGI. The CDR3 totals 14 residues. V shed 6 bases and J shed 6 bases, with 17 bases lying between them. CDR3 region: CASRLVSSAPEAFF. DNA for the CDR3: TGTGCCAGCAGGTTAGTCAGCTCGGCCCCTGAAGCTTTCTTT.

The V call is TRBV28, the J call TRBJ2-2; D possibly corresponds to TRBD1 (6 bases). The V and J ends lost 10 bases and 1 base respectively, with 10 bases between them. Germline CDR1 reads MDHEN; CDR2 reads SYDVKM. The CDR3 is made up of 13 amino acids. The CDR3, as DNA: TGTGCCATAGGACAGCTGAACACCGGGGAGCTGTTTTTT. Translation: CAIGQLNTGELFF.

The rearrangement uses TRBV7-8 and TRBJ1-3; 7 positions agree with TRBD1. With 4 bases clipped from V and 0 bases from J, the junction kept 9 bases outside the gene matches. The CDR3 spans 17 residues. Germline values: CDR1 SGHVS, CDR2 FQNEAQ. The CDR3, as DNA: TGTGCCAGCAGCTCTAGGGACAGATACCTCTCTGGAAACACCATATATTTT. It encodes CASSSRDRYLSGNTIYF. Looking up the rest from reference TRBV7-8 and TRBJ1-3 gives the full variable domain: GAGVSQSPRYKVAKRGQDVALRCDPISGHVSLFWYQQALGQGPEFLTYFQNEAQLDKSGLPSDRFFAERPEGSVSTLKIQRTQQEDSAVYLCASSSRDRYLSGNTIYFGEGSWLTVV.

This chain uses TRBV15 with TRBJ1-2, with 8 nucleotides matching TRBD1. The CDR3 sequence is 14 residues long. V shed 0 bases, J shed 8 bases, and the junction held 5 bases outside the gene matches. Germline CDR1 reads LNHNV; CDR2 reads YYDKDF (reference sequence). This CDR3 is CATSRDLAGGGYTF. The CDR3 coding sequence is TGTGCCACCAGCAGAGATCTGGCAGGGGGCGGCTACACCTTC.

The chain links TRBV5-1 to TRBJ2-1, with a possible D match to TRBD2 (5 bases). Trimming removed 3 bases at V and 0 bases at J, with 10 bases between. Germline V CDR1 and CDR2: SGHRS, YFSETQ. CDR3 size: 15 residues. The CDR3 nucleotides read TGCGCCAGCAGCTCGGAGGCTAGCTCCTACAATGAGCAGTTCTTC. Its protein is CASSSEASSYNEQFF. Supplemented by reference TRBV5-1 and TRBJ2-1, the full variable domain reads KAGVTQTPRYLIKTRGQQVTLSCSPISGHRSVSWYQQTPGQGLQFLFEYFSETQRNKGNFPGRFSGRQFSNSRSEMNVSTLELGDSALYLCASSSEASSYNEQFFGPGTRLTVL.